Below, 9 T cell receptor beta chains from the same sample are listed, as sequenced in a study of T cell changes during pregnancy in multiple sclerosis (dated by TCRdb to about 2019). Library method: the immunoSEQ multiplex PCR assay. The clones in this table, taken by TCRdb from immuneACCESS, are in-frame only. Not every clone is retained; where verified, under half of the shortfall comes from an unresolved V gene, and the cause of the rest is unknown. Present in this sample are about 89,000 clones, around 94% of which were seen just once. Jointly, the top ten make up approximately 0.8% of the sample. Sample: peripheral blood, taken in the third trimester of pregnancy. The receptors shown here come from a female donor with multiple sclerosis, enrolled in a pregnancy study.

This chain joins TRBV5-1 and TRBJ2-2; 7 bases are a match to TRBD2. Germline V gene lookup returns CDR1 SGHRS and CDR2 YFSETQ. V lost 0 bases and J lost 6; bases outside the gene matches: 8. This CDR3 has 16 amino acids. CDR3 residues: CASSLDGRGSAGELFF. CDR3 DNA sequence: TGCGCCAGCAGCTTGGATGGTCGCGGGAGTGCCGGGGAGCTGTTTTTT. Full variable domain (rest looked up from reference TRBV5-1 and TRBJ2-2): KAGVTQTPRYLIKTRGQQVTLSCSPISGHRSVSWYQQTPGQGLQFLFEYFSETQRNKGNFPGRFSGRQFSNSRSEMNVSTLELGDSALYLCASSLDGRGSAGELFFGEGSRLTVL.

The V gene is TRBV7-2, the J gene TRBJ2-7, with D tentatively TRBD2 (5 bases). V lost 5 bases and J lost 0, with 14 bases in between. CDR1 SGHTA and CDR2 FQGNSA come from the germline V gene. The CDR3 extends over 15 amino acids. This CDR3 is CASSPAGIYSYEQYF. The CDR3 DNA is TGTGCCAGCAGCCCCGCCGGGATTTACTCCTACGAGCAGTACTTC. Full variable domain (rest looked up from reference TRBV7-2 and TRBJ2-7): GAGVSQSPSNKVTEKGKDVELRCDPISGHTALYWYRQSLGQGLEFLIYFQGNSAPDKSGLPSDRFSAERTGGSVSTLTIQRTQQEDSAVYLCASSPAGIYSYEQYFGPGTRLTVT.

This rearrangement joins TRBV7-2 to TRBJ2-1, with D perhaps TRBD2 (5 bases). This CDR3 has 13 amino acids. V shed 8 bases and J shed 8 bases, with 16 bases lying between them. Germline V lookup: CDR1 SGHTA, CDR2 FQGNSA. The CDR3 bases are TGTGCCAGCGAAGGACCGAGGAGGTATGAGCAGTTCTTC. Translating it yields CASEGPRRYEQFF.

V is TRBV7-8 and J is TRBJ2-5; D is uncertain. The germline V gene encodes CDR1 SGHVS and CDR2 FQNEAQ. Trimming removed 1 base at V and 4 bases at J, with 4 bases between. The CDR3 is 12 amino acids. The CDR3 region has the DNA TGTGCCAGCAGCTTAGGGAGAGAGACCCAGTACTTC. Translating gives CASSLGRETQYF.

The CDR3 sequence is CASSPPGRGGPTDTQYF. CDR3 coding DNA: TGTGCCAGCAGCCCACCAGGTCGGGGGGGTCCCACAGATACGCAGTATTTT. This chain links TRBV7-9 with TRBJ2-3; 8 positions agree with TRBD2. The CDR3 covers 17 residues. The ends lost 5 bases at V and 2 bases at J; junction bases unmatched: 12. Germline V gives CDR1 SEHNR, CDR2 FQNEAQ (reference sequence).

The chain employs TRBV18 and TRBJ1-5, with 9 bases aligning to TRBD1. The junction had 4 bases not matched to a gene; V was cut back by 1 base and J by 6 bases. CDR3 length: 15 residues. In germline, CDR1 is KGHSH, CDR2 LQKENI. The CDR3 DNA reads TGTGCCAGCTCACCACGAACAGGGGGCTTTCAGCCCCAGCATTTT. Encoded protein: CASSPRTGGFQPQHF.

The V call is TRBV4-1, the J call TRBJ2-7, with unresolved D. V lost 1 base to trimming and J lost 0 bases, with 10 bases between them. The CDR3 contains 15 residues. Germline V gene data show CDR1 as MGHRA and CDR2 as YSYEKL. DNA for the CDR3: TGCGCCAGCAGCCAAGGCATCGCGGTCTCCTACGAGCAGTACTTC. It specifies CASSQGIAVSYEQYF.

V usage is TRBV27 and J usage is TRBJ2-7; TRBD2 matches 11 bases. With 6 bases clipped from V and 3 bases from J, the junction kept 7 bases outside the gene matches. The CDR3 is 15 residues long. From germline, CDR1 is MNHEY and CDR2 SMNVEV (reference sequence). CDR3 coding DNA: TGTGCCAGCAGGGGAACTAGCGGGAGTGTCTACGAGCAGTACTTC. Translation: CASRGTSGSVYEQYF.

This clone occurred once. This chain connects TRBV19 to TRBJ1-2, with D unclear. The CDR3 covers 16 residues. Germline CDR1 is LNHDA and CDR2 is SQIVND (reference sequence). V lost 0 bases, J lost 0 bases, and 11 bases lay in between. The CDR3 protein is CASSIDTNGANYGYTF. Written as DNA, the CDR3 is TGTGCCAGTAGTATAGATACGAACGGAGCTAACTATGGCTACACCTTC. The variable domain in full, completed from reference TRBV19 and TRBJ1-2, reads DGGITQSPKYLFRKEGQNVTLSCEQNLNHDAMYWYRQDPGQGLRLIYYSQIVNDFQKGDIAEGYSVSREKKESFPLTVTSAQKNPTAFYLCASSIDTNGANYGYTFGSGTRLTVV.